A single sample is the source of the 13 T cell receptor beta chains below, sequenced in a study of T cell responses to AZD1222 COVID-19 vaccine. The table came from immunoSEQ multiplex PCR; TCRdb's copy has only in-frame clones and leaves some out. Of about 160,000 clones in the sample, about 91% were seen once. The sequencing here drew on peripheral blood, taken 28 days after the second AZD1222 dose. The receptors here all came from an adult who received the AZD1222 COVID-19 vaccine.

The J gene is TRBJ2-7, the V gene TRBV29-1; tentative D call: TRBD1 (6 bases). V was pared by 4 bases and J by 4 bases, with 17 bases between. Germline V lookup: CDR1 SQVTM, CDR2 ANQGSEA. The CDR3 contains 14 residues. CDR3 residues: CSVGVRGQSYEQYF. The CDR3 bases are TGCAGCGTTGGGGTCAGGGGCCAATCTTACGAGCAGTACTTC.

V is TRBV7-9 and J is TRBJ2-5; 11 positions agree with TRBD2. Germline CDR1 SEHNR, CDR2 FQNEAQ (reference sequence). This CDR3 contains 16 residues. V was pared by 2 bases and J by 4 bases, with 6 bases of the junction left unmatched. CDR3 protein: CASSLISGGAGETQYF. In DNA, the CDR3 is TGTGCCAGCAGCTTAATTAGCGGGGGGGCCGGAGAGACCCAGTACTTC.

The chain has TRBV2 and TRBJ2-7; 9 nucleotides align to TRBD1. CDR1 and CDR2 from the germline V gene are SNHLY and FYNNEI. The ends lost 7 bases at V and 5 bases at J; junction bases unmatched: 6. The CDR3 is 13 residues long. The CDR3 here is CASNLDRGNEQYF. CDR3 nucleotides: TGTGCCAGCAACCTGGACAGGGGCAACGAGCAGTACTTC. Using reference TRBV2 and TRBJ2-7 for the parts outside the CDR3, the full variable domain is EPEVTQTPSHQVTQMGQEVILRCVPISNHLYFYWYRQILGQKVEFLVSFYNNEISEKSEIFDDQFSVERPDGSNFTLKIRSTKLEDSAMYFCASNLDRGNEQYFGPGTRLTVT.

The V gene is TRBV7-9, the J gene TRBJ1-4; D might be TRBD1 (5 bases). Germline CDR1 is SEHNR and CDR2 is FQNEAQ (reference sequence). The CDR3 length is 15 residues. The V end lost 1 base, the J end lost 7 bases, and 13 bases lay between the germline ends. CDR3 sequence (DNA): TGTGCCAGCAGCTTAGGGCAATCTAGGGGTGAAAAACTGTTTTTT. Protein sequence: CASSLGQSRGEKLFF.

The gene calls are TRBV12-3 or TRBV12-4 and TRBJ1-1, with D perhaps matching TRBD1 (6 bases). The CDR3 is made up of 13 amino acids. V was pared by 5 bases and J by 11 bases, with 18 bases between. The CDR3: CASSVGGPALAFF. DNA of the CDR3: TGTGCCAGCAGTGTAGGGGGGCCGGCCTTGGCTTTCTTT.

The rearrangement uses TRBV5-6 and TRBJ1-5; weak D call: TRBD1 (5 bases). This CDR3 is built from 15 residues. The germline V and J ends were trimmed by 1 base and 6 bases, with 14 bases remaining between them. In germline, CDR1 is SGHDT, CDR2 YYEEEE. The CDR3 reads CASSLWDLQVQPQHF. CDR3 nucleotides: TGTGCCAGCAGCTTGTGGGACTTGCAAGTTCAGCCCCAGCATTTT.

This chain joins TRBV7-9 and TRBJ2-7, with a possible D match to TRBD2 (7 bases). V gave up 5 bases and J gave up 3 bases, with 11 bases separating them. Looked up from germline, CDR1 is SEHNR and CDR2 is FQNEAQ (reference sequence). This CDR3 is built from 13 residues. CDR3 residues: CASSVGGGYEQYF. As DNA, the CDR3 is TGTGCCAGCAGCGTAGGGGGGGGCTACGAGCAGTACTTC.

The gene calls are TRBV5-1 and TRBJ2-1, with 7 bases identical to TRBD2. The germline V gene encodes CDR1 SGHRS and CDR2 YFSETQ. CDR3 length: 16 amino acids. With V trimmed by 1 base and J by 2 bases, 6 bases remained unmatched. The CDR3 reads CASSLQAGTTYNEQFF. The CDR3 bases are TGCGCCAGCAGCTTGCAAGCGGGGACCACCTACAATGAGCAGTTCTTC.

The chain links TRBV10-3 to TRBJ1-3, with TRBD1 as a possible D gene (5 bases). This CDR3 contains 13 residues. Germline V gene lookup returns CDR1 ENHRY and CDR2 SYGVKD. The V gene lost 8 bases and the J gene lost 4 bases, with 12 bases spanning the gap. The CDR3 loop is CAIFGQPGNTIYF. DNA for the CDR3: TGTGCCATCTTCGGACAACCCGGAAACACCATATATTTT.

V usage is TRBV7-9 and J usage is TRBJ1-2, with D possibly matching TRBD1 (5 bases). Germline CDR1 reads SEHNR; CDR2 reads FQNEAQ (reference sequence). Trimming pared 5 bases from V and 2 bases from J, leaving 18 bases between. The CDR3 covers 16 residues. The CDR3, as DNA: TGTGCCAGCAGCGGGGTCGCGGGGCGCGAGAACTATGGCTACACCTTC. Its protein product is CASSGVAGRENYGYTF.

The chain employs TRBV29-1 and TRBJ2-5, with 10 nucleotides matching TRBD1. This CDR3 spans 16 amino acids. V lost 2 bases, J lost 4 bases, and 10 bases stayed unmatched. Germline CDR1 reads SQVTM; CDR2 reads ANQGSEA. The DNA for the CDR3 is TGCAGCGTTGAATATCCGGGACAGGGGTGGGGAGAGACCCAGTACTTC. Its translation: CSVEYPGQGWGETQYF.

V usage is TRBV21-1 and J usage is TRBJ2-2; the table's D gene call, TRBD2, was not cross checked with the DNA. TRBV21-1 is reported as a pseudogene. CDR3 size: 16 residues. This chain's CDR3 is CASSKGRGRNTGELFF. The DNA for the CDR3 is TGTGCCAGCAGCAAAGGGCGGGGAAGGAACACCGGGGAGCTGTTTTTT.

The chain couples TRBV19 to TRBJ1-1; no definite D call. The length of the CDR3 is 13 residues. Germline assignment: CDR1 LNHDA and CDR2 SQIVND (reference sequence). Between the trimmed V and J ends, which lost 6 bases and 5 bases, there was a span of 13 bases. CDR3 in amino acids: CASSLMPNTEAFF. Here the CDR3 DNA reads TGTGCCAGTAGCTTAATGCCGAATACTGAAGCTTTCTTT.